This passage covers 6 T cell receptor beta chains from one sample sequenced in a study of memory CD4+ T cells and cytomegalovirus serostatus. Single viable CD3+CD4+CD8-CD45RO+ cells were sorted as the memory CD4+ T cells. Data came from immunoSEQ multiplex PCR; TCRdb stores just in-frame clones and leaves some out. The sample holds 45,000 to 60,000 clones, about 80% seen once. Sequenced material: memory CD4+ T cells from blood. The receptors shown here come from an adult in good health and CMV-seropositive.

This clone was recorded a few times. CDR3 sequence (DNA): TGTGCCACCGGAGTAAGGTTCAGTCAGCCCCAGCATTTT. It translates to CATGVRFSQPQHF. The rearrangement uses TRBV15 and TRBJ1-5; no clear D. Germline CDR1 is LNHNV and CDR2 is YYDKDF (reference sequence). V lost 8 bases to trimming and J lost 6 bases, with 14 bases between them. CDR3 length equals 13 residues.

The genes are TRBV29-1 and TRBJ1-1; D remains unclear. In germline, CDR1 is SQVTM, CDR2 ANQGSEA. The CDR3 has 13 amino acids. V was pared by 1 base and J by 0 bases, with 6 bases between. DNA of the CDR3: TGCAGCGTTGAAGTAGGGATGAACACTGAAGCTTTCTTT. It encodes CSVEVGMNTEAFF.

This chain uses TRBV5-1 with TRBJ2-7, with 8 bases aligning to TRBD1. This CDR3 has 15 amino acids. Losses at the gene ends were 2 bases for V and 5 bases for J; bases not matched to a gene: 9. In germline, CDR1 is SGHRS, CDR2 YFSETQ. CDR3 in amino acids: CASSFWTGRPDEQYF. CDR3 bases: TGCGCCAGCAGCTTCTGGACAGGGCGGCCGGACGAGCAGTACTTC. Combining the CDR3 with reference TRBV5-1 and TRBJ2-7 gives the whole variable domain KAGVTQTPRYLIKTRGQQVTLSCSPISGHRSVSWYQQTPGQGLQFLFEYFSETQRNKGNFPGRFSGRQFSNSRSEMNVSTLELGDSALYLCASSFWTGRPDEQYFGPGTRLTVT.

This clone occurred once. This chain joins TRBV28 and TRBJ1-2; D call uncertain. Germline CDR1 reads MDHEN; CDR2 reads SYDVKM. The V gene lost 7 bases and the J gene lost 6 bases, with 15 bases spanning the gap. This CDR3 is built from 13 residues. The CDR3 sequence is CASNGVPLNGYTF. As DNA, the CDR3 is TGTGCCAGCAACGGGGTTCCTTTGAATGGCTACACCTTC.

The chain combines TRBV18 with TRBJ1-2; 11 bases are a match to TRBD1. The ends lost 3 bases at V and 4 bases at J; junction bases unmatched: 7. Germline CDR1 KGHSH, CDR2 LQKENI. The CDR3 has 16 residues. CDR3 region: CASSPRTGGDPYGYTF. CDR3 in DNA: TGTGCCAGCTCACCCCGGACAGGGGGCGACCCCTATGGCTACACCTTC. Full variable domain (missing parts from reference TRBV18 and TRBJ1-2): NAGVMQNPRHLVRRRGQEARLRCSPMKGHSHVYWYRQLPEEGLKFMVYLQKENIIDESGMPKERFSAEFPKEGPSILRIQQVVRGDSAAYFCASSPRTGGDPYGYTFGSGTRLTVV.

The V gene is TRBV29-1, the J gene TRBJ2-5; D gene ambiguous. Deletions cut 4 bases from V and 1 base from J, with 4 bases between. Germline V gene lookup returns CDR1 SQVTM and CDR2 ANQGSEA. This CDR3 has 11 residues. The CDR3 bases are TGCAGCGTTGCCTCCCAAGAGACCCAGTACTTC. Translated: CSVASQETQYF.